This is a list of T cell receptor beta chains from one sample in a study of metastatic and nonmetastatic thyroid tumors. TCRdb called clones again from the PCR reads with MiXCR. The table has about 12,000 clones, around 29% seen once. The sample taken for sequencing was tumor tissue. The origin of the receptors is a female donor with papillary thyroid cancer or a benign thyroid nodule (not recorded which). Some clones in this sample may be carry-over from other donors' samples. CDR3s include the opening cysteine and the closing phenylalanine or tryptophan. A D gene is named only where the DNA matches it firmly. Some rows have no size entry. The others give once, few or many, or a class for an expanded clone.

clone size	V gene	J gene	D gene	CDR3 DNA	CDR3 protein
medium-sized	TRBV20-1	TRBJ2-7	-	TGCAGTGCTAGAGCTGGGACGGGGAGCTCCTACGAGCAGTACTTC	CSARAGTGSSYEQYF
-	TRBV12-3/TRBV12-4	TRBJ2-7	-	TGTGCCAGCAGTCTCGGGACTTGGGAGCAGTACTTC	CASSLGTWEQYF
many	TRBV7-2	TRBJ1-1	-	TGTGCCAGCAGCTTAGAACCTGGGAACACTGAAGCTTTCTTT	CASSLEPGNTEAFF
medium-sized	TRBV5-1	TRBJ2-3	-	TGCGCCAGCAGCTCCCAGCCAGGAATCACAGATACGCAGTATTTT	CASSSQPGITDTQYF
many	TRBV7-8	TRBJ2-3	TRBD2	TGTGCCAGCAGCTTCCGAGCGGGAGGAGCCACAGATACGCAGTATTTT	CASSFRAGGATDTQYF
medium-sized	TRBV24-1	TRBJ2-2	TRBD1	TGTGCCACCAGTGAGGGGGGACAGGGCCTTATGAACACCGGGGAGCTGTTTTTT	CATSEGGQGLMNTGELFF
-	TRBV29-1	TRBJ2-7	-	TGCAGCGTTGAATCAGGCTACGAGCAGTACTTC	CSVESGYEQYF
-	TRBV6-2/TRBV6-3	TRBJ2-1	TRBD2	TGTGCCAGCAGTTACTCCCCGACTAGCGGGATCTACAATGAGCAGTTCTTC	CASSYSPTSGIYNEQFF
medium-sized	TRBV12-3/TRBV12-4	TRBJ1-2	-	TGTGCCAGCAGTTTGGCAAGACTCTATGGCTACACCTTC	CASSLARLYGYTF
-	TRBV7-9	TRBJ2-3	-	TGTGCCAGCAGCTTCACAGATACGCAGTATTTT	CASSFTDTQYF
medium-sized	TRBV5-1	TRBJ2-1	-	TGCGCCAGCAGCTTGGGAGGGGGGGAGCGGAATGAGCAGTTCTTC	CASSLGGGERNEQFF
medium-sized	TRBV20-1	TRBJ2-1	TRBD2	TGCAGTGCTAGAGATGCTAGCGGGAGCCAAAATGAGCAGTTCTTC	CSARDASGSQNEQFF
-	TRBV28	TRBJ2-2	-	TGTGCCAGCAGCCCTTGGGGGGGCGACGCCGGGGAGCTGTTTTTT	CASSPWGGDAGELFF
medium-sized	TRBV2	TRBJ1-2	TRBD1	TGTGCCAGCAGTGAACAGGGGGCGAATGGCTACACCTTC	CASSEQGANGYTF